The 20 T cell receptor beta chains reported below all come from one sample, sequenced in a study of blood T cell repertoires in COVID-19. TCRdb keeps only in-frame clones here, not all; method: immunoSEQ multiplex PCR. The table includes 150,000 to 200,000 clones, over 75% detected once. The sequenced material came from peripheral blood. All receptors come from a man aged 50 to 60 with acute or convalescent COVID-19.

The DNA of the CDR3 is TGTGCCAGCTCTGAACAGGGCTTCTCTGAAGCTTTCTTT. It encodes CASSEQGFSEAFF. The chain couples TRBV7-3 to TRBJ1-1; D is possibly TRBD1 (6 bases). CDR1 and CDR2 from the germline V gene are SGHTA and FQGTGA. The V and J ends lost 8 bases and 6 bases respectively, with 16 bases between them. The CDR3 has 13 residues.

The chain recombines TRBV9 with TRBJ2-5; 13 nucleotides align to TRBD2. Per germline, CDR1 SGDLS and CDR2 YYNGEE. CDR3 length: 17 amino acids. After removal of 3 bases from V and 1 base from J, the junction contained 6 bases not matched to a gene. In DNA form, the CDR3 reads TGTGCCAGCAGCGCTGGGGGACTAGCGGGGCTCCAAGAGACCCAGTACTTC. Translated, it gives CASSAGGLAGLQETQYF.

CDR3 sequence (DNA): TGTGCCATCAGTGGGGGGACAGGGAGTCGTGAAAAACTGTTTTTT. Translating gives CAISGGTGSREKLFF. This sequence joins TRBV10-3 and TRBJ1-4, with TRBD1 matching over 9 bases. CDR1 and CDR2 (germline): ENHRY, SYGVKD. CDR3 length equals 15 residues. With V trimmed by 4 bases and J by 7 bases, 7 bases remained unmatched.

The chain employs TRBV28 and TRBJ1-3, with D possibly matching TRBD1 (5 bases). Germline CDR1 reads MDHEN; CDR2 reads SYDVKM. Trimming took 5 bases from V and 1 from J, leaving 12 bases between them. This CDR3 region has 15 residues. CDR3 nucleotides: TGTGCCAGCAGTGCGGGACGGCTATCTGGAAACACCATATATTTT. It is translated as CASSAGRLSGNTIYF.

This clone was detected a few times. The CDR3 DNA reads as TGTGCCAGCAGTCCACGGGCCCGAAGAGGGGAGACCCAGTACTTC. Protein: CASSPRARRGETQYF. The rearrangement joins TRBV27 to TRBJ2-5, with a tentative D call TRBD2 (5 bases). Germline V gene sequence: CDR1 MNHEY, CDR2 SMNVEV (reference sequence). V dropped 5 bases and J dropped 5 bases, with 18 bases sitting between them. The CDR3 length is 15 residues.

V is TRBV7-3 and J is TRBJ2-1; D remains ambiguous. This CDR3 is 15 amino acids long. The V gene lost 1 base and the J gene lost 4 bases, with 11 bases spanning the gap. Germline V gene data show CDR1 as SGHTA and CDR2 as FQGTGA. The CDR3 sequence is CASSLMVGAYNEQFF. CDR3 nucleotides: TGTGCCAGCAGCTTAATGGTGGGCGCATACAATGAGCAGTTCTTC.

This chain uses TRBV6-5 with TRBJ2-2; perhaps TRBD1 as D (5 bases). CDR1 and CDR2 (germline): MNHEY, SVGAGI. This CDR3 comprises 15 residues. V lost 6 bases and J 0 bases, leaving 11 bases between the germline ends. CDR3 in DNA: TGTGCCAGCAGCCAGACAGACGCGAACACCGGGGAGCTGTTTTTT. It translates to CASSQTDANTGELFF.

The V gene is TRBV18, the J gene TRBJ2-6; D uncertain. The germline gives CDR1 KGHSH, CDR2 LQKENI. The CDR3 covers 17 residues. The germline V and J ends were trimmed by 3 bases and 0 bases, with 12 bases remaining between them. Here the CDR3 DNA reads TGTGCCAGCTCACCCGCAGTAATATACTCTGGGGCCAACGTCCTGACTTTC. It yields the protein CASSPAVIYSGANVLTF.

The chain couples TRBV11-2 to TRBJ2-3; D is possibly TRBD1 (6 bases). Germline values: CDR1 SGHAT, CDR2 FQNNGV. The CDR3 consists of 16 residues. The V and J ends lost 2 bases and 2 bases respectively, with 14 bases between them. The CDR3 DNA reads as TGTGCCAGCAGCTTACGCGGCAGGGGAACCACAGATACGCAGTATTTT. This encodes CASSLRGRGTTDTQYF.

The chain is built from TRBV27 and TRBJ2-5; 7 bases line up with TRBD1. The CDR3 contains 17 residues. Germline-derived CDR1 and CDR2 are MNHEY and SMNVEV (reference sequence). The J segment lost 5 bases and the V segment lost 0 bases, leaving 12 bases of the junction unmatched. The CDR3 region is CASSLSLRQGLEETQYF. CDR3 nucleotides: TGTGCCAGCAGTTTATCCCTCCGACAGGGCCTGGAGGAGACCCAGTACTTC.

The rearrangement links TRBV7-2 to TRBJ1-2, with D uncertain. The CDR3 contains 13 residues. In germline, CDR1 is SGHTA, CDR2 FQGNSA. Trimming removed 6 bases at V and 7 bases at J, with 15 bases between. The CDR3 here is CASSRRKNSGYTF. Written as DNA, the CDR3 is TGTGCCAGCAGTCGACGAAAGAACAGTGGCTACACCTTC.

V is TRBV7-2 and J is TRBJ2-1, with 11 bases that match TRBD2. Germline loops: CDR1 SGHTA, CDR2 FQGNSA. This CDR3 is built from 16 residues. The V gene end was trimmed by 1 base and the J gene end by 6 bases; junction bases not matched to a gene: 5. The CDR3 DNA reads as TGTGCCAGCAGCTTAGGAGCCGGGACTAGCGGCAATGAGCAGTTCTTC. This translates into CASSLGAGTSGNEQFF.

The gene calls are TRBV5-1 and TRBJ2-6; 11 positions match TRBD2. This CDR3 comprises 20 residues. V dropped 3 bases and J dropped 0; count of bases not matched to a gene: 11. CDR1 is SGHRS, CDR2 YFSETQ, per germline. The CDR3 here is CASSSRLLAGGSSGANVLTF. CDR3 coding DNA: TGCGCCAGCAGCTCCCGATTGCTAGCGGGAGGTAGCTCTGGGGCCAACGTCCTGACTTTC.

The chain employs TRBV19 and TRBJ2-7, with D maybe TRBD1 (5 bases). The germline gives CDR1 LNHDA, CDR2 SQIVND (reference sequence). V was trimmed by 3 bases and J by 7 bases, leaving 13 bases between them. There are 13 residues in the CDR3. The CDR3 DNA reads as TGTGCCAGTAGTATCGTAGGGGCAGGGGAGCAGTACTTC. This sequence encodes CASSIVGAGEQYF. Using reference TRBV19 and TRBJ2-7 for the parts outside the CDR3, the full variable domain is DGGITQSPKYLFRKEGQNVTLSCEQNLNHDAMYWYRQDPGQGLRLIYYSQIVNDFQKGDIAEGYSVSREKKESFPLTVTSAQKNPTAFYLCASSIVGAGEQYFGPGTRLTVT.

The genes are TRBV6-5 and TRBJ1-6; 8 bases match TRBD1. The CDR3 length is 16 residues. In germline, CDR1 is MNHEY, CDR2 SVGAGI. V lost 0 bases to trimming and J lost 9 bases; unmatched junction nucleotides: 7. This CDR3 reads CASSYSTQGASSPLHF. The CDR3 nucleotides read TGTGCCAGCAGTTACTCGACCCAGGGGGCTTCTTCACCCCTCCACTTT.

The CDR3 here is CAISEQGATGEQYV. In DNA form, the CDR3 reads TGTGCCATCAGTGAGCAGGGGGCGACGGGCGAGCAGTACGTC. The genes are TRBV10-3 and TRBJ2-7; 8 nucleotides align to TRBD1. The germline gives CDR1 ENHRY, CDR2 SYGVKD. V shed 2 bases and J 6 bases; nucleotides not matched to a gene: 6. This CDR3 has 14 residues.

The V call is TRBV25-1, the J call TRBJ1-1, with D unresolved. The CDR3 covers 12 residues. The germline V and J ends were trimmed by 7 bases and 4 bases, with 10 bases remaining between them. Per germline, CDR1 MGHDK and CDR2 SYGVNS. The CDR3 sequence: CASTLFGTEAFF. For the CDR3, the DNA is TGTGCCAGCACCCTATTCGGCACTGAAGCTTTCTTT.

This clone was observed once. V and J are TRBV5-1 and TRBJ2-2; TRBD1 aligns across 8 bases. CDR1 and CDR2 (germline): SGHRS, YFSETQ. The trim removed 0 bases at V and 4 bases at J, leaving 5 bases unmatched. The CDR3 consists of 16 residues. CDR3 protein: CASSLGQGRVTGELFF. The CDR3 DNA is TGCGCCAGCAGCTTGGGACAGGGGCGGGTCACCGGGGAGCTGTTTTTT. Together with reference TRBV5-1 and TRBJ2-2, the CDR3 gives the full variable domain: KAGVTQTPRYLIKTRGQQVTLSCSPISGHRSVSWYQQTPGQGLQFLFEYFSETQRNKGNFPGRFSGRQFSNSRSEMNVSTLELGDSALYLCASSLGQGRVTGELFFGEGSRLTVL.

The chain uses TRBV19 and TRBJ1-2; maybe TRBD1 (6 bases). V was pared by 6 bases and J by 8 bases, with 25 bases between. The germline V gene encodes CDR1 LNHDA and CDR2 SQIVND (reference sequence). This CDR3 has 16 residues. CDR3 amino acids: CASREARQGSPSGYTF. DNA of the CDR3: TGTGCCAGTAGAGAAGCCAGGCAGGGGTCCCCGAGCGGCTACACCTTC.

The J gene is TRBJ1-6, the V gene TRBV11-2, with 8 bases identical to TRBD1. CDR3 length: 14 residues. The germline V gene encodes CDR1 SGHAT and CDR2 FQNNGV. V lost 7 bases to trimming and J lost 10 bases; unmatched junction nucleotides: 9. The CDR3 nucleotides read TGTGCCAGCACCTTTGGGACAGGTTTCTCACCCCTCCACTTT. Translating it yields CASTFGTGFSPLHF.